These 28 T cell receptor beta chains originate from one sample sequenced in a study of T cells in localized non-small cell lung cancer. Method: immunoSEQ multiplex PCR; TCRdb's copy keeps in-frame clones and lacks some. Among under 40,000 clones, more than 65% were seen once, and the ten largest hold 17%. Sequencing used peripheral blood, obtained before any cancer treatment. The receptors come from a male donor older than 55 with stage III squamous cell lung carcinoma.

The V call is TRBV18, the J call TRBJ2-2, with D possibly being TRBD2 (5 bases). The CDR3 length is 17 residues. The V and J ends lost 6 bases and 0 bases respectively, with 17 bases between them. CDR1 and CDR2 (germline): KGHSH, LQKENI. The CDR3 nucleotides read TGTGCCAGCTCTTTCTTAAGGGAGACCACGAACACCGGGGAGCTGTTTTTT. Translation gives CASSFLRETTNTGELFF.

The chain links TRBV5-4 to TRBJ1-2; 11 bases fit TRBD1. Germline V gene lookup returns CDR1 SGHNT and CDR2 YYREEE (reference sequence). V shed 0 bases, J shed 8 bases, and the junction held 9 bases outside the gene matches. This CDR3 region has 16 residues. CDR3 in DNA: TGTGCCAGCAGCTTGGGATCCGGACAGGGGGCCGAGGGCTACACCTTC. As protein: CASSLGSGQGAEGYTF.

This clone showed up just once. J is TRBJ1-1 and V is TRBV6-6; TRBD1 is a possible D gene (6 bases). The CDR3 has 14 amino acids. Between the trimmed V and J ends, which lost 6 bases and 2 bases, there was a span of 13 bases. Germline values: CDR1 MNHNY, CDR2 SVGAGI (reference sequence). CDR3 sequence reads: CASSNGGPNTEAFF. The CDR3 DNA reads TGTGCCAGCAGCAACGGGGGCCCCAACACTGAAGCTTTCTTT.

The chain combines TRBV5-1 with TRBJ2-1; TRBD1 aligns across 7 bases. Germline assignment: CDR1 SGHRS and CDR2 YFSETQ. This CDR3 region has 13 residues. The J segment lost 8 bases and the V segment lost 4 bases, leaving 6 bases of the junction unmatched. CDR3 coding DNA: TGCGCCAGCAGCCCCTCACAGGGGTATGAGCAGTTCTTC. It is translated as CASSPSQGYEQFF.

J is TRBJ1-1 and V is TRBV5-1; 9 bases agree with TRBD1. The CDR3 has 14 amino acids. J gave up 3 bases and V 4 bases, and 4 bases lay outside the gene matches. Germline CDR1 and CDR2: SGHRS and YFSETQ. CDR3 amino acids: CASSPDRGDTEAFF. CDR3 DNA sequence: TGCGCCAGCAGCCCGGACAGGGGCGACACTGAAGCTTTCTTT.

The V gene is TRBV30, the J gene TRBJ2-7, with TRBD2 matching 10 bases. The CDR3 runs to 15 residues. Unmatched junction bases numbered 5, after V lost 1 base and J lost 2 bases. Germline CDR1 GTSNPN, CDR2 SVGIG (reference sequence). The CDR3 bases are TGTGCCTGGAGTGCCTCTGGGACTAGCGCCTACGAGCAGTACTTC. As protein: CAWSASGTSAYEQYF.

V gene TRBV6-5 combines with J gene TRBJ2-1; D may be TRBD2 (7 bases). Trimming left V 1 base short and J 6 bases short, with 16 bases between. In germline, CDR1 is MNHEY, CDR2 SVGAGI. The CDR3 contains 16 residues. DNA of the CDR3: TGTGCCAGCAGTTACTTAGGGGGAGGGGGATCCAATGAGCAGTTCTTC. It translates to CASSYLGGGGSNEQFF.

In this sample, this clone turned up once. The rearrangement uses TRBV9 and TRBJ1-2, with D possibly TRBD1 on 5 matching bases. The CDR3 spans 15 residues. CDR1 and CDR2 from the germline V gene are SGDLS and YYNGEE. V lost 2 bases to trimming and J lost 2 bases, with 13 bases between them. CDR3 residues: CASSVLQGSNYGYTF. The CDR3 region has the DNA TGTGCCAGCAGCGTCTTGCAGGGCTCGAACTATGGCTACACCTTC.

The chain couples TRBV27 to TRBJ2-1; TRBD2 agrees at 8 bases. The CDR3 is made up of 15 amino acids. V lost 1 base, J lost 7 bases, and 6 bases stayed unmatched. Germline values: CDR1 MNHEY, CDR2 SMNVEV (reference sequence). CDR3 sequence reads: CASSLFGRAENEQFF. The CDR3 DNA reads TGTGCCAGCAGTTTATTCGGGAGGGCCGAAAATGAGCAGTTCTTC.

This clone appeared a single time. This chain uses TRBV10-3 with TRBJ2-7, with 7 positions matching TRBD1. CDR3 length: 17 amino acids. Germline CDR1 is ENHRY and CDR2 is SYGVKD. Trimming at V came to 0 bases and at J to 0 bases, leaving 8 bases not matched to a gene. The CDR3 sequence: CAISESKQGKSSYEQYF. For the CDR3, the DNA is TGTGCCATCAGTGAGTCGAAACAGGGGAAAAGCTCCTACGAGCAGTACTTC.

A few counts support this clone. V gene TRBV19 combines with J gene TRBJ1-1; D gene ambiguous. This CDR3 comprises 13 residues. V lost 7 bases and J 4 bases, leaving 13 bases between the germline ends. The germline V gene encodes CDR1 LNHDA and CDR2 SQIVND (reference sequence). The CDR3 region is CASKNRGSTEAFF. In DNA, the CDR3 is TGTGCCAGTAAGAACAGAGGGAGCACTGAAGCTTTCTTT.

The V and J genes are TRBV7-2 and TRBJ2-7, with 14 bases identical to TRBD2. CDR1 and CDR2 from the germline V gene are SGHTA and FQGNSA. V was pared by 4 bases and J by 4 bases, with 12 bases of the junction left unmatched. The CDR3 sequence is 18 residues long. The DNA for the CDR3 is TGTGCCAGCAGCTGGGGTACCGGGACTAGCGGGAGTCGGTACGAGCAGTACTTC. Its translation is CASSWGTGTSGSRYEQYF. Filled out from reference TRBV7-2 and TRBJ2-7, the complete variable domain reads GAGVSQSPSNKVTEKGKDVELRCDPISGHTALYWYRQSLGQGLEFLIYFQGNSAPDKSGLPSDRFSAERTGGSVSTLTIQRTQQEDSAVYLCASSWGTGTSGSRYEQYFGPGTRLTVT.

This CDR3 reads CASSPEAPDRGKDYGYTF. Written as DNA, the CDR3 is TGTGCCAGCAGCCCCGAGGCTCCCGACAGGGGAAAAGACTATGGCTACACCTTC. The chain couples TRBV21-1 to TRBJ1-2; TRBD1 was called by the table and not checked on the DNA. TRBV21-1 has pseudogene status. The CDR3 contains 18 residues.

Only one count was recorded for this clone. J is TRBJ2-5 and V is TRBV7-9; D gene uncertain. V dropped 4 bases and J dropped 4 bases, with 16 bases sitting between them. This CDR3 has 15 amino acids. Germline V CDR1 and CDR2: SEHNR, FQNEAQ (reference sequence). The CDR3 loop is CASSSEWRGVETQYF. CDR3 sequence (DNA): TGTGCCAGCAGCTCCGAGTGGCGAGGTGTAGAGACCCAGTACTTC.

J is TRBJ2-1 and V is TRBV18, with 7 bases fitting TRBD1. Per germline, CDR1 KGHSH and CDR2 LQKENI. This CDR3 is 14 amino acids long. J lost 9 bases, V lost 3 bases, and 8 bases had no gene match. CDR3 nucleotides: TGTGCCAGCTCACCTAGAACAGGGGAAAGTGAGCAGTTCTTC. It encodes CASSPRTGESEQFF.

This clone has more than one count but fewer than ten. V and J are TRBV27 and TRBJ2-7; 8 nucleotides match TRBD2. The CDR3 is 15 amino acids. Trimming removed 3 bases from V and 0 bases from J; junction bases left unmatched: 4. Germline loops: CDR1 MNHEY, CDR2 SMNVEV (reference sequence). The CDR3 region is CASSFTGTSSYEQYF. The CDR3 DNA follows: TGTGCCAGCAGTTTCACCGGGACTAGCTCCTACGAGCAGTACTTC.

This rearrangement joins TRBV28 to TRBJ2-3, with D unresolved. The V end was cut by 6 bases, the J end by 5 bases, with 15 bases between. This CDR3 is 14 amino acids long. The V gene's germline CDR1 is MDHEN and CDR2 SYDVKM. CDR3 in amino acids: CASSNLGDGDTQYF. In nucleotides, the CDR3 is TGTGCCAGCAGCAATCTAGGAGACGGAGATACGCAGTATTTT.

The chain employs TRBV28 and TRBJ2-3; no reliable D call. The germline gives CDR1 MDHEN, CDR2 SYDVKM. CDR3 size: 12 residues. Trimming pared 1 base from V and 6 bases from J, leaving 5 bases between. CDR3 in DNA: TGTGCCAGCAGTTTATTCCGTGATACGCAGTATTTT. Translating it yields CASSLFRDTQYF.

There are a few counts of this clone. This rearrangement joins TRBV30 to TRBJ1-3; D call uncertain. Germline CDR1 reads GTSNPN; CDR2 reads SVGIG (reference sequence). The CDR3 is 12 amino acids. V shed 4 bases and J shed 0 bases, with 4 bases lying between them. In nucleotides, the CDR3 is TGTGCCTGGACAAACTCTGGAAACACCATATATTTT. Protein product: CAWTNSGNTIYF. The full variable domain, its missing parts supplied by reference TRBV30 and TRBJ1-3, is SQTIHQWPATLVQPVGSPLSLECTVEGTSNPNLYWYRQAAGRGLQLLFYSVGIGQISSEVPQNLSASRPQDRQFILSSKKLLLSDSGFYLCAWTNSGNTIYFGEGSWLTVV.

V is TRBV6-1 and J is TRBJ1-4, with D possibly TRBD1 on 5 matching bases. The CDR3 is 14 residues long. V was cut by 7 bases and J by 8 bases, with 17 bases left in between. Germline loops: CDR1 MNHNS, CDR2 SASEGT. The CDR3 DNA is TGTGCCAGCATCACTGGAGGGTGGGGGGAAAAACTGTTTTTT. Translated, it gives CASITGGWGEKLFF.

This clone was recorded once. Other DNA sequences in the sample encode the same CDR3. In nucleotides, the CDR3 is TGTGCCAGCAGTTTAGGCCAGGTTAATTCACCCCTCCACTTT. As protein: CASSLGQVNSPLHF. V usage is TRBV27 and J usage is TRBJ1-6; D is unresolved. The CDR3 has 14 residues. Germline assignment: CDR1 MNHEY and CDR2 SMNVEV (reference sequence). Trimming cost V 2 bases and J 6 bases, with 8 bases left between them.

The chain recombines TRBV5-1 with TRBJ2-2; TRBD2 agrees at 7 bases. This CDR3 has 15 residues. The germline V gene encodes CDR1 SGHRS and CDR2 YFSETQ. Unmatched junction bases numbered 5, after V lost 2 bases and J lost 4 bases. The CDR3 protein is CASSFGGGSTGELFF. CDR3 nucleotide sequence: TGCGCCAGCAGCTTCGGCGGGGGTTCCACCGGGGAGCTGTTTTTT.

The rearrangement links TRBV4-1 to TRBJ2-1, with a weak D call TRBD2 (7 bases). CDR1 and CDR2 (germline): MGHRA, YSYEKL. The CDR3 consists of 18 residues. Deletions cut 0 bases from V and 7 bases from J, with 22 bases between. This chain's CDR3 is CASSQDRGAAGVGNEQFF. For the CDR3, the DNA is TGCGCCAGCAGCCAAGATCGGGGGGCAGCAGGGGTAGGGAATGAGCAGTTCTTC.

This clone was picked up a small number of times. The genes are TRBV2 and TRBJ2-7; D possibly uses TRBD1 or TRBD2 (5 bases each). Germline V lookup: CDR1 SNHLY, CDR2 FYNNEI. Trimming removed 4 bases from V and 5 bases from J, with 15 bases in between. This CDR3 region has 14 residues. The CDR3 loop is CASSVWGTTDEQYF. The DNA for the CDR3 is TGTGCCAGCAGTGTATGGGGGACGACGGACGAGCAGTACTTC.

CDR3 residues: CASSIGLAGYNEQFF. CDR3 sequence (DNA): TGTGCCAGTAGTATAGGACTAGCGGGCTACAATGAGCAGTTCTTC. J is TRBJ2-1 and V is TRBV19, with TRBD2 matching 10 bases. This CDR3 region has 15 residues. Germline-derived CDR1 and CDR2 are LNHDA and SQIVND (reference sequence). V dropped 1 base and J dropped 3; count of bases not matched to a gene: 0. The full variable domain, rest sourced from reference TRBV19 and TRBJ2-1, is DGGITQSPKYLFRKEGQNVTLSCEQNLNHDAMYWYRQDPGQGLRLIYYSQIVNDFQKGDIAEGYSVSREKKESFPLTVTSAQKNPTAFYLCASSIGLAGYNEQFFGPGTRLTVL.

The chain couples TRBV27 to TRBJ2-3; D not resolved. The CDR3 covers 11 residues. Trimming stripped 6 bases from V and 5 bases from J, with 6 bases between. Germline V lookup: CDR1 MNHEY, CDR2 SMNVEV (reference sequence). The chain's CDR3 is CASSLGDTQYF. The CDR3 bases are TGTGCCAGCAGCTTGGGAGATACGCAGTATTTT.

The rearrangement joins TRBV18 to TRBJ2-1; a possible D gene is TRBD1 (6 bases). The V end was cut by 3 bases, the J end by 1 base, with 10 bases between. The germline V gene has CDR1 KGHSH and CDR2 LQKENI. This CDR3 spans 15 amino acids. This CDR3 reads CASSPTGFSYNEQFF. CDR3 nucleotide sequence: TGTGCCAGCTCACCTACAGGGTTTTCCTACAATGAGCAGTTCTTC.

This clone was picked up a small number of times. The chain links TRBV5-1 to TRBJ2-2, with no clear D. V was trimmed by 3 bases and J by 7 bases, leaving 13 bases between them. The CDR3 is 14 amino acids. Per the germline V gene, CDR1 is SGHRS and CDR2 is YFSETQ. In DNA form, the CDR3 reads TGCGCCAGCAGCTGGGATACAGAGCTCGGGGAGCTGTTTTTT. Translating gives CASSWDTELGELFF.